A selection of T cell receptor beta chains follows, all from one sample in a study of T cells after yellow fever vaccination. TCRdb reanalysed the 5' RACE reads using MiXCR and keeps one entry per CDR3 protein. The sample yields 450,000 to 650,000 distinct CDR3 sequences, 21% seen once. The sample was PBMCs, taken less than 25 days after the first yellow fever vaccination. The source is a man between 18 and 35 years old who received the YFV17D yellow fever vaccine. CDR3s include the opening cysteine and the closing phenylalanine or tryptophan. The order of the fields is clone size, J gene, D gene, V gene, CDR3 protein, CDR3 DNA. The D gene is left open where the match is weak. Size tells how often a clone was seen (once, few, many) or the class of an expanded clone, and some rows leave it out.

-,TRBJ2-1,-,TRBV21-1,CASSKEGAATGPVQPYEQFF,TGTGCCAGCAGCAAAGAGGGGGCGGCCACAGGGCCCGTCCAACCCTATGAGCAGTTCTTC
-,TRBJ2-6,-,TRBV28,CASSLLPGANVLTF,TGTGCCAGCAGTTTGTTACCTGGGGCCAACGTCCTGACTTTC
-,TRBJ2-7,-,TRBV30,CAWSVALEQYF,TGTGCCTGGAGTGTAGCCCTCGAGCAGTACTTC
-,TRBJ2-2,-,TRBV12-3/TRBV12-4,CASSPSVNTGELFF,TGTGCCAGCAGCCCCTCAGTGAACACCGGGGAGCTGTTTTTT
-,TRBJ2-5,-,TRBV5-4,CASSYAYGQNGETQYF,TGTGCCAGCAGTTACGCATACGGACAGAACGGGGAGACCCAGTACTTC
few,TRBJ2-1,-,TRBV10-3,CAISESVEYNEQFF,TGTGCCATCAGTGAGTCCGTGGAGTACAATGAGCAGTTCTTC
few,TRBJ2-3,TRBD2,TRBV11-1,CASSLALGLAGGETITDTQYF,TGTGCCAGCAGCTTAGCGCTTGGACTAGCGGGGGGGGAGACTATCACAGATACGCAGTATTTT
-,TRBJ1-1,TRBD1,TRBV7-2,CASSLPPGQGSKAFF,TGTGCCAGCAGCTTACCCCCGGGACAGGGGTCGAAAGCTTTCTTT
few,TRBJ1-1,TRBD1,TRBV6-2/TRBV6-3,CASSSRGQGNTEAFF,TGTGCCAGCAGTTCCCGGGGACAGGGGAACACTGAAGCTTTCTTT
once,TRBJ1-2,-,TRBV27,CASNPGHYGYTF,TGTGCCAGCAATCCAGGACACTATGGCTACACCTTC
few,TRBJ1-5,TRBD1,TRBV5-5,CASSSRQGEGNQPQHF,TGTGCCAGCAGCTCCCGACAGGGGGAGGGCAATCAGCCCCAGCATTTT
-,TRBJ1-1,-,TRBV7-9,CASSFTRGATEAFF,TGTGCCAGCAGCTTCACCCGGGGGGCCACTGAAGCTTTCTTT
-,TRBJ2-3,-,TRBV7-3,CASSSSGLRTCYTDTQYF,TGTGCCAGCAGCTCAAGTGGGCTACGGACGTGTTACACAGATACGCAGTATTTT
-,TRBJ2-2,-,TRBV10-2,CANSGNTGELFF,TGCGCCAACAGCGGGAACACCGGGGAGCTGTTTTTT
-,TRBJ2-5,TRBD1,TRBV20-1,CSARVAGGFETQYF,TGCAGTGCTAGAGTAGCAGGGGGCTTTGAGACCCAGTACTTC
-,TRBJ2-5,-,TRBV5-1,CASQEGGMKTQYF,TGCGCCAGCCAGGAGGGGGGGATGAAGACCCAGTACTTC
few,TRBJ1-3,-,TRBV25-1,CASRAPGGNTIYF,TGTGCCAGCAGGGCTCCAGGTGGAAACACCATATATTTT
few,TRBJ1-6,TRBD1,TRBV2,CASSGQGDSPLHF,TGTGCCAGCAGCGGACAGGGAGATTCACCCCTCCACTTT
-,TRBJ2-2,-,TRBV24-1,CATSDTGTDTGELFF,TGTGCCACCAGTGATACCGGGACTGACACCGGGGAGCTGTTTTTT
-,TRBJ2-5,-,TRBV9,CASSVESSGASQYF,TGTGCCAGCAGCGTAGAATCTTCTGGGGCCTCCCAGTACTTC
-,TRBJ1-2,-,TRBV27,CASSSAEHRGYGYTF,TGTGCCAGCAGTTCGGCGGAGCATAGAGGATATGGCTACACCTTC
-,TRBJ1-1,-,TRBV7-2,CASSLAPEAFF,TGTGCCAGCAGCTTAGCGCCTGAAGCTTTCTTT
few,TRBJ1-1,-,TRBV12-3/TRBV12-4,CASSPSNGDTEAFF,TGTGCCAGCAGTCCGTCCAATGGGGACACTGAAGCTTTCTTT
-,TRBJ1-4,-,TRBV7-2,CASSQAYSGAGKLFF,TGTGCCAGCAGCCAAGCATACAGCGGAGCCGGGAAACTGTTTTTT
-,TRBJ1-4,TRBD1,TRBV4-1,CASRPLGQGRTNEKLFF,TGCGCCAGCAGACCTTTAGGACAGGGGCGTACTAATGAAAAACTGTTTTTT
few,TRBJ2-1,-,TRBV7-2,CASSRNLGTYNEQFF,TGTGCCAGCAGCCGAAACCTCGGCACCTACAATGAGCAGTTCTTC
-,TRBJ1-2,-,TRBV28,CASSLMVYGYTF,TGTGCCAGCAGTTTAATGGTGTATGGCTACACCTTC
-,TRBJ1-1,-,TRBV7-2,CASSLGLSGTEAFF,TGTGCCAGCAGCTTAGGTCTCTCCGGCACTGAAGCTTTCTTT
-,TRBJ2-4,-,TRBV5-5,CASSLGQAEPKNIQYF,TGTGCCAGCAGCTTGGGGCAGGCGGAGCCCAAAAACATTCAGTACTTC
few,TRBJ1-2,-,TRBV7-2,CASSRRTEPKGTF,TGTGCCAGCAGTCGTCGAACGGAGCCAAAGGGGACCTTC
-,TRBJ1-6,TRBD1,TRBV4-1,CASSLPGPRGDSPLHF,TGCGCCAGCAGCCTTCCGGGCCCCAGGGGGGATTCACCCCTCCACTTT
-,TRBJ2-3,TRBD1,TRBV28,CASSQTGEINTDTQYF,TGTGCCAGCAGTCAAACAGGGGAGATTAACACAGATACGCAGTATTTT
few,TRBJ1-5,-,TRBV12-3/TRBV12-4,CASSRDMTANQPQHF,TGTGCCAGCAGTCGGGACATGACTGCTAATCAGCCCCAGCATTTT
few,TRBJ2-5,-,TRBV18,CASSGPADSWTQYF,TGTGCCAGCTCAGGGCCAGCCGACTCGTGGACCCAGTACTTC
few,TRBJ2-1,TRBD2,TRBV4-3,CASSERVAGGSYNEQFF,TGCGCCAGCAGCGAACGCGTAGCGGGGGGCTCCTACAATGAGCAGTTCTTC
few,TRBJ2-7,TRBD2,TRBV4-2,CASSQVLAGDTYEQYF,TGTGCCAGCAGCCAAGTACTAGCGGGGGATACCTACGAGCAGTACTTC
many,TRBJ1-1,-,TRBV12-3/TRBV12-4,CASSFLTEAFF,TGTGCCAGCAGTTTTTTGACTGAAGCTTTCTTT
-,TRBJ2-3,TRBD1,TRBV27,CASSSPGQGIPDTQYF,TGTGCCAGCAGTTCTCCGGGACAGGGTATTCCAGATACGCAGTATTTT
-,TRBJ2-2,TRBD1,TRBV5-1,CASSRELGTGTGELFF,TGCGCCAGCAGCCGCGAGCTAGGGACAGGGACCGGGGAGCTGTTTTTT
-,TRBJ2-7,-,TRBV7-2,CASSPPGARYEQYF,TGTGCCAGCAGCCCCCCTGGGGCCCGCTACGAGCAGTACTTC
-,TRBJ2-3,TRBD1,TRBV5-4,CASSLDDRGLYF,TGTGCCAGCAGCTTGGACGACAGGGGGCTATATTTT
-,TRBJ1-4,-,TRBV5-1,CASRTGQNEKLFF,TGCGCCAGCAGAACAGGACAAAATGAAAAACTGTTTTTT
-,TRBJ2-1,-,TRBV12-3/TRBV12-4,CASSPTLTHEQFF,TGTGCCAGCAGTCCCACGCTTACCCATGAGCAGTTCTTC
-,TRBJ1-4,TRBD1,TRBV4-1,CASSQDWGQDEKLFF,TGCGCCAGCAGCCAAGATTGGGGACAGGATGAAAAACTGTTTTTT
-,TRBJ1-2,TRBD1,TRBV9,CASRATGTGGYTF,TGTGCCAGCAGGGCGACAGGGACCGGCGGCTACACCTTC
-,TRBJ2-1,-,TRBV5-6,CASSFGQNEQFF,TGTGCCAGCAGCTTCGGACAGAATGAGCAGTTCTTC
-,TRBJ2-5,-,TRBV11-3,CASRYRGMRCWETQYF,TGTGCCAGCAGATATAGAGGGATGAGGTGTTGGGAGACCCAGTACTTC
few,TRBJ2-7,TRBD1,TRBV6-2/TRBV6-3,CASSSPNRQGSYEQYF,TGTGCCAGCAGTTCTCCTAACAGACAGGGATCCTACGAGCAGTACTTC
-,TRBJ2-1,-,TRBV7-2,CASSLYGAHNEQFF,TGTGCCAGCAGCTTATATGGGGCCCACAATGAGCAGTTCTTC
-,TRBJ1-1,TRBD1,TRBV12-3/TRBV12-4,CASTTGGPMNTEAFF,TGTGCCAGCACCACAGGGGGGCCTATGAACACTGAAGCTTTCTTT
many,TRBJ2-7,-,TRBV6-5,CASSLPPSTVRTPPGEQYF,TGTGCCAGCAGTTTACCCCCCTCGACAGTCCGTACCCCACCGGGGGAGCAGTACTTC
-,TRBJ1-3,-,TRBV4-3,CASSQESRTIYF,TGCGCCAGCAGCCAAGAGTCTCGCACCATATATTTT
few,TRBJ1-1,TRBD1,TRBV5-1,CASSLGDRVASGNTEAFF,TGCGCCAGCAGCTTGGGGGACAGGGTGGCCTCTGGGAACACTGAAGCTTTCTTT
few,TRBJ2-5,-,TRBV5-6,CASSRFGVRDGVQETQYF,TGTGCCAGCAGCCGATTTGGAGTAAGGGACGGAGTACAAGAGACCCAGTACTTC
few,TRBJ1-6,TRBD1,TRBV5-4,CASSIGTGLPNSPLHF,TGTGCCAGCAGCATCGGGACAGGTCTTCCAAATTCACCCCTCCACTTT
few,TRBJ1-1,TRBD1,TRBV5-1,CASRDDRDWGTEAFF,TGCGCCAGCAGAGACGACAGGGATTGGGGCACTGAAGCTTTCTTT
-,TRBJ2-7,TRBD1,TRBV5-1,CASSLTGVNEQYF,TGCGCCAGCAGCTTGACAGGGGTTAACGAGCAGTACTTC
few,TRBJ2-2,-,TRBV7-3,CASSPGMTNTGELFF,TGTGCCAGCAGCCCGGGAATGACGAACACCGGGGAGCTGTTTTTT